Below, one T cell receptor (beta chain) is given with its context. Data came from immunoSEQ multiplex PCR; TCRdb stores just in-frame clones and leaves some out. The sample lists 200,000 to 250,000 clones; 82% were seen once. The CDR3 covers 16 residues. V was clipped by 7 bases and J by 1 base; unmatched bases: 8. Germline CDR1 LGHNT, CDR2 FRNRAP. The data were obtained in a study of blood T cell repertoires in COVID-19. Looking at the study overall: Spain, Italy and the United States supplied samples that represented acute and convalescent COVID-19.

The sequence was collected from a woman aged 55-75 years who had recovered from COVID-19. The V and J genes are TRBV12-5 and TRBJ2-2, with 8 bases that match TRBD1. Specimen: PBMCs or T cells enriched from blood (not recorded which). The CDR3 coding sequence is TGTGCTAGTGTTTTATCCGGGACAGGGAACACCGGGGAGCTGTTTTTT. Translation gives CASVLSGTGNTGELFF. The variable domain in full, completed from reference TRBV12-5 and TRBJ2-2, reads DARVTQTPRHKVTEMGQEVTMRCQPILGHNTVFWYRQTMMQGLELLAYFRNRAPLDDSGMPKDRFSAEMPDATLATLKIQPSEPRDSAVYFCASVLSGTGNTGELFFGEGSRLTVL.